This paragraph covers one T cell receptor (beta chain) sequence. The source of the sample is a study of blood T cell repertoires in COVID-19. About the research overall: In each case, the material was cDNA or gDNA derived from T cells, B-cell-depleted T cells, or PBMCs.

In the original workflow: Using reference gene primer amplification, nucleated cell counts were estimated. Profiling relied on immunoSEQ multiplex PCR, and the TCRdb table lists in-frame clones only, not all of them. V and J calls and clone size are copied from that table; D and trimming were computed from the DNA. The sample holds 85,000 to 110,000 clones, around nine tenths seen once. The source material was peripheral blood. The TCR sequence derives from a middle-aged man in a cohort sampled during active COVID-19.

CDR3 sequence: CASSFTSGGGDTQYF. CDR3 sequence (DNA): TGCGCCAGCAGCTTTACTAGCGGAGGGGGGGATACGCAGTATTTT. V and J are TRBV5-1 and TRBJ2-3, with 8 bases fitting TRBD2. Germline CDR1 reads SGHRS; CDR2 reads YFSETQ. This CDR3 has 15 amino acids. Trimming removed 2 bases from V and 6 bases from J; junction bases left unmatched: 8.